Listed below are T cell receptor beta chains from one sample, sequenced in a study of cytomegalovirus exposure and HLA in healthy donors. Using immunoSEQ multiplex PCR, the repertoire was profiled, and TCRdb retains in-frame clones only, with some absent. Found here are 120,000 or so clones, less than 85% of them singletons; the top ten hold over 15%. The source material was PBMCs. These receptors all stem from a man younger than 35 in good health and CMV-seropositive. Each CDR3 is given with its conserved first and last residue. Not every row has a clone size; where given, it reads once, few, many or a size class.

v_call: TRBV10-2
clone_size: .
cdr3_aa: CASRDRGASDEAFF

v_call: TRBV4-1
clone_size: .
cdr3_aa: CASSQVDLGLAGGLRFF

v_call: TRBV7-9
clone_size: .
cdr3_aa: CASSSRGSNQPQHF

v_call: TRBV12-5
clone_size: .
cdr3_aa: CASGPLQGENTEAFF

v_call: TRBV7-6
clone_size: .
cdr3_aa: CASSFTGDTGELFF

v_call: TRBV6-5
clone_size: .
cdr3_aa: CASSRTSGGGYEQYF

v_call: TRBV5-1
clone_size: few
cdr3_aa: CASSWGGKTEAFF

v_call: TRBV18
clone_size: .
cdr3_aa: CASSTSGGAGTDTQYF

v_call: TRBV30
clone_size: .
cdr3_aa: CAWTLGGQPQHF

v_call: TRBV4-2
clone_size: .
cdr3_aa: CASSQGAGALSYEQYF

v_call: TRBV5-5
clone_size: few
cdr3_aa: CASSLSAGLDQPQHF

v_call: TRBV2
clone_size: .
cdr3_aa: CASSRTEETQYF

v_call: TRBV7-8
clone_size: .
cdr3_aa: CASSPDGANEKLFF

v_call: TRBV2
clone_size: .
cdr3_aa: CASNLGGSGNTIYF

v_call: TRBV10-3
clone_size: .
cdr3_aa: CAISESTTSGEQYF

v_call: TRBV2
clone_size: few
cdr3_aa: CAIRTVYDPEAFF

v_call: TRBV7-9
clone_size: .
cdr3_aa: CASGGVSYNEQFF

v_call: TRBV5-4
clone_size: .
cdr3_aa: CASMRTGDSGNTIYF

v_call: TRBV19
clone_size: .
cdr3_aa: CASSGMTGGADYGYTF

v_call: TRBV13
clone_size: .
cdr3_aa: CASSFGRGEQYF

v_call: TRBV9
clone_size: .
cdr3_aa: CASGGADTGELFF

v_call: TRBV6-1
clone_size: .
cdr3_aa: CASSEVPTGATGELFF

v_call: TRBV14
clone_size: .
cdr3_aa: CASSYGMASGGADTQYF

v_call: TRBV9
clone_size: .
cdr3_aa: CASSVADSSMNTEAFF

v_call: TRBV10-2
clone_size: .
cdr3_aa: CASNRLAGTEETQYF

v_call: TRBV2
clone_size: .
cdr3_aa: CASSEGDRGYYSNQPQHF

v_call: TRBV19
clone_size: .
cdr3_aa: CASSISRESGNTIYF

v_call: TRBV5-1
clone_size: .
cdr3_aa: CASSLDRTYEQYF

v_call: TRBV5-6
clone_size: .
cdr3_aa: CASSLDGWQSETQYF

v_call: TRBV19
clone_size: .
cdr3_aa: CASSSPGTTKETQYF

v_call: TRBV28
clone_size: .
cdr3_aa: CASDRGAYEQYF

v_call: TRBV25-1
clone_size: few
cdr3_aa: CASRAGTGDTGELFF

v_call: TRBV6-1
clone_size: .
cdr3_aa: CASSAPGQGAIEQYF

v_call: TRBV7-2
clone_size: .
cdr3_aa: CASSSRTSGGPLGETQYF

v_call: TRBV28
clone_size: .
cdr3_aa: CAAFSDSPNQPQHF